The 13 T cell receptor beta chains below all came from one sample that was sequenced in a study of T cell changes during pregnancy in multiple sclerosis. The data were produced by immunoSEQ multiplex PCR, yet TCRdb's version contains in-frame clones alone and is incomplete. In the table there are approximately 51,000 clones, approximately 93% of which are singletons. The sample in question was peripheral blood, obtained in the second trimester of pregnancy. The receptors stem from a female donor with multiple sclerosis, enrolled in a pregnancy study.

The table lists this clone with a count of one. CDR3 DNA sequence: TGTGCCAGCAGTTACTCGGAGGATTCCTATGGCTACACCTTC. Protein product: CASSYSEDSYGYTF. The genes are TRBV6-5 and TRBJ1-2; D gene uncertain. This CDR3 has 14 residues. The ends were cut back, 0 bases at V and 4 bases at J, with 9 bases in the middle. Germline lookup yields CDR1 MNHEY and CDR2 SVGAGI.

J is TRBJ2-1 and V is TRBV19; D perhaps matches TRBD2 (7 bases). The CDR3 covers 16 residues. Germline V gene lookup returns CDR1 LNHDA and CDR2 SQIVND (reference sequence). Trimming removed 2 bases at V and 5 bases at J, with 16 bases between. In DNA form, the CDR3 reads TGTGCCAGTAGTATAAAACCCCAGGGGAGGGACAATGAGCAGTTCTTC. It yields the protein CASSIKPQGRDNEQFF.

The genes are TRBV9 and TRBJ2-2, with 9 bases lining up with TRBD1. Per the germline V gene, CDR1 is SGDLS and CDR2 is YYNGEE. This CDR3 has 15 residues. V gave up 3 bases and J gave up 5 bases; unmatched junction bases: 5. The CDR3: CASSAGQGRTGELFF. The CDR3 DNA reads TGTGCCAGCAGCGCGGGACAGGGAAGGACCGGGGAGCTGTTTTTT.

The chain employs TRBV2 and TRBJ2-5; TRBD2 matches 7 bases. The J segment lost 3 bases and the V segment lost 9 bases, leaving 7 bases of the junction unmatched. This CDR3 contains 13 residues. Per germline, CDR1 SNHLY and CDR2 FYNNEI. CDR3 loop: CARTGGLKETQYF. The DNA for the CDR3 is TGTGCCAGGACGGGGGGTCTTAAAGAGACCCAGTACTTC. The full variable domain, completed using reference TRBV2 and TRBJ2-5, is EPEVTQTPSHQVTQMGQEVILRCVPISNHLYFYWYRQILGQKVEFLVSFYNNEISEKSEIFDDQFSVERPDGSNFTLKIRSTKLEDSAMYFCARTGGLKETQYFGPGTRLLVL.

The rearrangement uses TRBV7-8 and TRBJ2-5; tentative D call: TRBD2 (5 bases). CDR1 SGHVS and CDR2 FQNEAQ come from the germline V gene. V lost 7 bases, J lost 2 bases, and 17 bases lay in between. This CDR3 spans 15 amino acids. The CDR3 DNA follows: TGTGCCAGCAACTCTCCGTGGGAGAAACAAGAGACCCAGTACTTC. This translates into CASNSPWEKQETQYF.

V gene TRBV19 combines with J gene TRBJ2-1, with TRBD2 identical over 7 bases. Germline V gene sequence: CDR1 LNHDA, CDR2 SQIVND (reference sequence). This CDR3 contains 15 residues. With 7 bases clipped from V and 1 base from J, the junction kept 7 bases outside the gene matches. The CDR3 DNA reads TGTGCCAGTAAAGTAACTAGCGTATCCTACAATGAGCAGTTCTTC. As protein: CASKVTSVSYNEQFF.

The chain recombines TRBV30 with TRBJ1-2; D is uncertain. The CDR3 has 14 amino acids. Germline V gene sequence: CDR1 GTSNPN, CDR2 SVGIG (reference sequence). V was cut by 2 bases and J by 0 bases, with 10 bases left in between. The CDR3 sequence is CAWSMRATNYGYTF. The CDR3 region has the DNA TGTGCCTGGAGTATGAGGGCTACTAACTATGGCTACACCTTC.

The chain recombines TRBV11-3 with TRBJ1-4, with D maybe TRBD1 (5 bases). V lost 0 bases, J lost 7 bases, and 12 bases lay in between. The CDR3 is 15 amino acids. The germline CDR1 and CDR2 sequences are SGHNT and YENEEA. The CDR3 region has the DNA TGTGCCAGCAGCTTAGATCGTGGGGCCCGTGAAAAACTGTTTTTT. Amino acids: CASSLDRGAREKLFF.

This chain connects TRBV10-3 to TRBJ2-1; TRBD2 aligns across 11 bases. CDR1 is ENHRY and CDR2 is SYGVKD in the germline V gene. CDR3 size: 15 residues. V was clipped by 2 bases and J by 4 bases; unmatched bases: 1. The CDR3: CAISETSGSYNEQFF. Here the CDR3 DNA reads TGTGCCATCAGTGAGACTAGCGGGAGTTACAATGAGCAGTTCTTC.

J is TRBJ2-5 and V is TRBV7-9; D is unclear. Trimming cost V 4 bases and J 3 bases, with 12 bases left between them. The CDR3 totals 14 residues. Germline-derived CDR1 and CDR2 are SEHNR and FQNEAQ (reference sequence). CDR3 sequence: CASSSPRGEETQYF. Here the CDR3 DNA reads TGTGCCAGCAGCTCCCCGAGAGGAGAAGAGACCCAGTACTTC.

V is TRBV18 and J is TRBJ2-6; 7 positions agree with TRBD1. V trimming: 3 bases; J trimming: 2 bases; junction bases outside the gene matches: 10. Germline lookup yields CDR1 KGHSH and CDR2 LQKENI. The length of the CDR3 is 18 residues. CDR3 sequence reads: CASSPKPSQGAGANVLTF. Here the CDR3 DNA reads TGTGCCAGCTCACCCAAGCCCTCCCAGGGGGCTGGGGCCAACGTCCTGACTTTC. Full variable domain (remainder filled in from reference TRBV18 and TRBJ2-6): NAGVMQNPRHLVRRRGQEARLRCSPMKGHSHVYWYRQLPEEGLKFMVYLQKENIIDESGMPKERFSAEFPKEGPSILRIQQVVRGDSAAYFCASSPKPSQGAGANVLTFGAGSRLTVL.

This clone was found once. The chain is built from TRBV27 and TRBJ1-5; no definite D call. Germline CDR1 and CDR2: MNHEY and SMNVEV (reference sequence). CDR3 size: 14 residues. The V end was cut by 5 bases, the J end by 2 bases, with 10 bases between. CDR3 loop: CASSLGLGNQPQHF. CDR3 in DNA: TGTGCCAGCAGTCTAGGATTGGGCAATCAGCCCCAGCATTTT.

This clone was seen a few times. The chain uses TRBV5-4 and TRBJ1-2; the D gene is possibly TRBD1 (6 bases). Looked up from germline, CDR1 is SGHNT and CDR2 is YYREEE (reference sequence). V was cut by 4 bases and J by 8 bases, with 18 bases left in between. The CDR3 length is 14 residues. CDR3: CASSQLQGSRGYTF. CDR3 sequence (DNA): TGTGCCAGCAGCCAACTACAGGGTAGTCGAGGCTACACCTTC. The entire variable domain, with the rest obtained from reference TRBV5-4 and TRBJ1-2, is as follows: ETGVTQSPTHLIKTRGQQVTLRCSSQSGHNTVSWYQQALGQGPQFIFQYYREEENGRGNFPPRFSGLQFPNYSSELNVNALELDDSALYLCASSQLQGSRGYTFGSGTRLTVV.